The 10 T cell receptor beta chains below all came from one sample that was sequenced in a study of cytomegalovirus exposure and HLA in healthy donors. The PCR was carried out with 60 Vbeta primers and 13 Jbeta primers. This table comes from immunoSEQ multiplex PCR, and its TCRdb copy is limited to in-frame clones, with some not included. Of 200,000 or so clones in the sample, approximately 80% are singletons; the top ten hold about 1.4%. Sequencing was carried out using PBMCs. Every receptor here comes from a girl between 10 and 17 years old in good health and CMV-seronegative.

This rearrangement joins TRBV30 to TRBJ1-2; a possible D gene is TRBD1 (5 bases). The CDR3 runs to 11 residues. Per the germline V gene, CDR1 is GTSNPN and CDR2 is SVGIG (reference sequence). The germline V and J ends were trimmed by 5 bases and 8 bases, with 12 bases remaining between them. The CDR3 loop reads CAWSTGGGYTF. The CDR3 coding sequence is TGTGCCTGGTCCACAGGTGGGGGCTACACCTTC.

Concerning this clone: One junction end disagrees with the germline gene, perhaps due to a read error. J is TRBJ2-1 and V is TRBV27; 13 bases line up with TRBD2. The CDR3 sequence is 15 residues long. Per germline, CDR1 MNHEY and CDR2 SMNVEV (reference sequence). Here the CDR3 reads CASSPPGLAGSGGVF. CDR3 nucleotide sequence: TGTGCCAGCAGTCCTCCGGGACTAGCGGGGTCAGGGGGAGTCTTC.

The chain couples TRBV7-9 to TRBJ1-3; D is ambiguous. The CDR3 has 13 residues. Trimming removed 1 base at V and 2 bases at J, with 3 bases between. CDR1 is SEHNR, CDR2 FQNEAQ, per germline (reference sequence). The CDR3 coding sequence is TGTGCCAGCAGCTTAGGGCCTGGAAACACCATATATTTT. Its protein is CASSLGPGNTIYF.

The rearrangement links TRBV4-1 to TRBJ1-6; possible D gene TRBD1, 6 bases. Germline lookup yields CDR1 MGHRA and CDR2 YSYEKL. This CDR3 spans 16 amino acids. The ends were cut back, 4 bases at V and 9 bases at J, with 19 bases in the middle. In nucleotides, the CDR3 is TGCGCCAGCAGCCCGGTTACGGCACAGGGAAGTTCACCCCTCCACTTT. This codes for CASSPVTAQGSSPLHF.

This chain connects TRBV5-1 to TRBJ2-3; D perhaps matches TRBD2 (6 bases). Trimming shortened V by 0 bases and J by 0 bases, and 11 bases separated the two germline ends. This CDR3 has 16 residues. The germline CDR1 and CDR2 sequences are SGHRS and YFSETQ. CDR3 amino acids: CASSLGSGTSTDTQYF. CDR3 DNA: TGCGCCAGCAGCTTGGGTAGCGGAACTAGCACAGATACGCAGTATTTT.

V and J are TRBV18 and TRBJ2-7; TRBD2 is a possible D gene (5 bases). The CDR3 totals 16 residues. V lost 0 bases, J lost 1 base, and 13 bases lay in between. CDR1 and CDR2 (germline): KGHSH, LQKENI. Here the CDR3 reads CASSPPEAAGSYEQYF. Written as DNA, the CDR3 is TGTGCCAGCTCACCACCGGAGGCGGCAGGTTCCTACGAGCAGTACTTC.

This chain connects TRBV28 to TRBJ1-1; 7 bases match TRBD1. The CDR3 covers 14 residues. Germline assignment: CDR1 MDHEN and CDR2 SYDVKM. The junction had 6 bases not matched to a gene; V was cut back by 6 bases and J by 2 bases. The CDR3 loop is CASRTYRGNTEAFF. The CDR3 DNA reads as TGTGCCAGCAGGACCTACAGGGGAAACACTGAAGCTTTCTTT.

J is TRBJ2-1 and V is TRBV7-3; 7 nucleotides agree with TRBD2. J was trimmed by 4 bases and V by 2 bases; bases with no gene match: 2. The CDR3 totals 14 residues. The germline V gene encodes CDR1 SGHTA and CDR2 FQGTGA. The CDR3: CASSLAGVYNEQFF. The CDR3, as DNA: TGTGCCAGCAGCTTAGCGGGGGTTTACAATGAGCAGTTCTTC.

The rearrangement uses TRBV4-1 and TRBJ2-5, with D unclear. The CDR3 is made up of 14 amino acids. V lost 7 bases and J 5 bases, leaving 17 bases between the germline ends. CDR1 MGHRA and CDR2 YSYEKL come from the germline V gene. CDR3 nucleotide sequence: TGCGCCAGCACCCAGCTCCTTGGGCCGGAGACCCAGTACTTC. This sequence encodes CASTQLLGPETQYF.

The chain employs TRBV19 and TRBJ1-2; 10 bases align to TRBD1. Germline V gene data show CDR1 as LNHDA and CDR2 as SQIVND (reference sequence). This CDR3 has 13 residues. Losses at the gene ends were 8 bases for V and 6 bases for J; bases not matched to a gene: 6. CDR3 loop: CASFRQGANGYTF. The DNA for the CDR3 is TGTGCCAGTTTTAGACAGGGGGCTAATGGCTACACCTTC.